One and the same sample provided the 20 T cell receptor beta chains below, sequenced in a study of identical twins. TCRdb re-called the 5' RACE reads with MiXCR, one entry per CDR3 protein. The table includes 300,000 to 400,000 distinct CDR3 sequences, roughly 10% detected once. Sequenced input: naive T cells sorted from blood. Every receptor here comes from a woman aged 45-65 years in good health.

This chain uses TRBV7-9 with TRBJ1-2; 9 bases align to TRBD1. J lost 8 bases, V lost 0 bases, and 10 bases had no gene match. The CDR3 is made up of 16 amino acids. Germline V gene data show CDR1 as SEHNR and CDR2 as FQNEAQ (reference sequence). The CDR3 coding sequence is TGTGCCAGCAGCTTAGCGCGGGGACAGGGTGTCTACGGCTACACCTTC. This encodes CASSLARGQGVYGYTF.

This clonotype came up a few times. CDR3 residues: CASSFFPGTFRGTGELFF. CDR3 DNA sequence: TGTGCCAGCAGCTTCTTCCCCGGGACATTTCGCGGAACCGGGGAGCTGTTTTTT. This sequence joins TRBV7-8 and TRBJ2-2; maybe TRBD1 (6 bases). Germline CDR1 reads SGHVS; CDR2 reads FQNEAQ. The CDR3 totals 18 residues. Trimming took off 3 bases at V and 5 bases at J, with 22 bases between the two ends.

Only a few counts were recorded for this clonotype. The chain joins TRBV24-1 to TRBJ2-1; possible D gene TRBD2, 6 bases. Per the germline V gene, CDR1 is KGHDR and CDR2 is SFDVKD. Trimming cost V 5 bases and J 1 base, with 8 bases left between them. This CDR3 is built from 14 residues. The CDR3 sequence is CATSASESYNEQFF. CDR3 in DNA: TGTGCCACCAGTGCTAGCGAATCCTACAATGAGCAGTTCTTC.

This clonotype appeared many times. The chain joins TRBV12-3 or TRBV12-4 to TRBJ2-1; possibly TRBD1 for D (5 bases). Between the trimmed V and J ends, which lost 3 bases and 7 bases, there was a span of 10 bases. The CDR3 covers 13 residues. CDR3 coding DNA: TGTGCCAGCAGTTTCCCAGGGATGAATGAGCAGTTCTTC. This codes for CASSFPGMNEQFF.

This chain links TRBV20-1 with TRBJ2-3; 7 bases are shared with TRBD2. This CDR3 has 12 amino acids. Trimming at V came to 4 bases and at J to 4 bases, leaving 2 bases not matched to a gene. CDR1 and CDR2 (germline): DFQATT, SNEGSKA (reference sequence). CDR3 nucleotides: TGCAGTGCTACAGCGGGGCCAGATACGCAGTATTTT. Translating gives CSATAGPDTQYF.

This clonotype was counted between two and nine times. This sequence joins TRBV5-1 and TRBJ2-5, with D perhaps given as TRBD1 or TRBD2 (5 bases each). This CDR3 comprises 16 residues. The V gene lost 0 bases and the J gene lost 2 bases, with 14 bases spanning the gap. Germline loops: CDR1 SGHRS, CDR2 YFSETQ. The CDR3 coding sequence is TGCGCCAGCAGCTTGGGAGGGAAAGGGGTACAAGAGACCCAGTACTTC. Translating it yields CASSLGGKGVQETQYF.

V gene TRBV5-1 combines with J gene TRBJ2-2, with TRBD1 identical over 10 bases. Per the germline V gene, CDR1 is SGHRS and CDR2 is YFSETQ. This CDR3 has 16 amino acids. With 7 bases clipped from V and 1 base from J, the junction kept 7 bases outside the gene matches. CDR3 coding DNA: TGCGCCAGCGGACCCCGGACAGGGGGGAACACCGGGGAGCTGTTTTTT. It translates to CASGPRTGGNTGELFF.

This clonotype was seen a handful of times. This chain connects TRBV3-1 to TRBJ2-2; tentatively, D is TRBD2 (5 bases). Trimming removed 2 bases at V and 0 bases at J, with 13 bases between. The CDR3 is made up of 17 amino acids. Germline loops: CDR1 LGHDT, CDR2 YNNKEL (reference sequence). CDR3 sequence: CASSQLLSVTNTGELFF. CDR3 nucleotide sequence: TGTGCCAGCAGCCAACTACTTAGCGTGACGAACACCGGGGAGCTGTTTTTT.

This clonotype has just a few counts. V and J are TRBV7-9 and TRBJ2-4, with D possibly being TRBD1 or TRBD2 (5 bases each). Germline CDR1 and CDR2: SEHNR and FQNEAQ (reference sequence). The CDR3 contains 15 residues. Between the trimmed V and J ends, which lost 1 base and 8 bases, there was a span of 15 bases. CDR3 nucleotide sequence: TGTGCCAGCAGCTTAGATGGGGACGAGGGATACATTCAGTACTTC. Protein sequence: CASSLDGDEGYIQYF.

This clonotype was counted a few times. The CDR3 is CASRHSGAYNEQFF. The CDR3 DNA reads TGTGCCAGCAGGCATAGCGGGGCTTACAATGAGCAGTTCTTC. The chain combines TRBV3-1 with TRBJ2-1; the match to TRBD2 covers 8 bases. The CDR3 sequence is 14 residues long. CDR1 is LGHDT and CDR2 is YNNKEL in the germline V gene (reference sequence). Losses at the gene ends were 6 bases for V and 4 bases for J; bases not matched to a gene: 5.

This sequence joins TRBV5-1 and TRBJ1-4; TRBD1 matches 8 bases. V shed 0 bases and J 5 bases; nucleotides not matched to a gene: 6. This CDR3 spans 16 amino acids. From germline, CDR1 is SGHRS and CDR2 YFSETQ. CDR3 sequence: CASSLATGQENEKLFF. For the CDR3, the DNA is TGCGCCAGCAGCTTGGCCACGGGACAGGAAAATGAAAAACTGTTTTTT.

The sample holds many counts of this clonotype. The V gene is TRBV13, the J gene TRBJ2-7; no definite D call. CDR3 size: 12 residues. V lost 5 bases and J lost 3, with 8 bases in between. Germline assignment: CDR1 PRHDT and CDR2 FYEKMQ (reference sequence). The CDR3: CASSANSYEQYF. The CDR3, as DNA: TGTGCCAGCAGCGCCAACAGCTACGAGCAGTACTTC.

This clonotype came up a few times. The chain recombines TRBV12-3 or TRBV12-4 with TRBJ1-1, with D hard to call. Between the trimmed V and J ends, which lost 6 bases and 8 bases, there was a span of 22 bases. This CDR3 spans 15 amino acids. CDR3 amino acids: CASSPLPGNVGEAFF. DNA for the CDR3: TGTGCCAGCAGCCCTTTACCGGGCAACGTAGGGGAAGCTTTCTTT.

The chain links TRBV7-3 to TRBJ2-7; D is ambiguous. V lost 5 bases and J 6 bases, leaving 17 bases between the germline ends. This CDR3 is built from 14 residues. Germline loops: CDR1 SGHTA, CDR2 FQGTGA. This chain's CDR3 is CASSPDRSKGEQYF. CDR3 nucleotides: TGTGCCAGCAGCCCCGACCGGAGTAAGGGCGAGCAGTACTTC.

This clonotype was detected only a few times. The chain recombines TRBV4-1 with TRBJ2-1; the D is unclear. Trimming left V 4 bases short and J 7 bases short, with 17 bases between. CDR1 MGHRA and CDR2 YSYEKL come from the germline V gene. CDR3 length equals 15 residues. In DNA form, the CDR3 reads TGCGCCAGCAGCCCACGGCGGAGTAACGGGAATGAGCAGTTCTTC. This encodes CASSPRRSNGNEQFF.

A few counts support this clonotype. As DNA, the CDR3 is TGCGCCAGCAGCCGGGAGGTCTCCTACGAGCAGTACTTC. This gives the protein CASSREVSYEQYF. The V and J genes are TRBV5-1 and TRBJ2-7; 7 bases fit TRBD2. Germline lookup yields CDR1 SGHRS and CDR2 YFSETQ. The CDR3 loop spans 13 amino acids. V lost 4 bases to trimming and J lost 0 bases; unmatched junction nucleotides: 1.

The genes are TRBV12-3 or TRBV12-4 and TRBJ2-7, with 7 bases matching TRBD2. Unmatched junction bases numbered 15, after V lost 10 bases and J lost 6 bases. The CDR3 is 14 amino acids. The CDR3: CANRVGRENCEQYV. CDR3 nucleotides: TGTGCCAACAGAGTGGGGCGGGAGAACTGCGAGCAGTACGTC.

J is TRBJ2-3 and V is TRBV11-3; D may be TRBD2 (5 bases). The V end was cut by 5 bases, the J end by 0 bases, with 12 bases between. Germline V lookup: CDR1 SGHNT, CDR2 YENEEA. The CDR3 contains 15 residues. CDR3 bases: TGTGCCAGCAGCCCAAGCGGAAAGAGCACAGATACGCAGTATTTT. It translates to CASSPSGKSTDTQYF.

The rearrangement links TRBV7-8 to TRBJ1-2; D might be TRBD1 (5 bases). The V end was cut by 7 bases, the J end by 2 bases, with 14 bases between. CDR3 size: 14 residues. The germline gives CDR1 SGHVS, CDR2 FQNEAQ. The CDR3 DNA reads TGTGCCAGCACCCTGGGACTCGACAACTATGGCTACACCTTC. Translating gives CASTLGLDNYGYTF.

This clonotype was counted ten times or more. This chain links TRBV3-1 with TRBJ2-3, with 7 bases lining up with TRBD2. The V gene end was trimmed by 0 bases and the J gene end by 3 bases; junction bases not matched to a gene: 6. The CDR3 is 16 amino acids. CDR1 LGHDT and CDR2 YNNKEL come from the germline V gene (reference sequence). This chain's CDR3 is CASSQETSRRTDTQYF. DNA for the CDR3: TGTGCCAGCAGCCAAGAGACTAGCCGTCGGACAGATACGCAGTATTTT.